This entry lists 17 T cell receptor beta chains sequenced from one sample in a study of memory CD4+ T cells and cytomegalovirus serostatus. Assay: immunoSEQ multiplex PCR; the TCRdb copy retains only in-frame clones and omits some. This sample has 50,000 or so clones; around 80% occur once, and the top ten carry approximately 1.4%. Single viable CD3+CD4+CD8-CD45RO+ cells were sorted as the memory CD4+ T cells. The sequencing sample was made of memory CD4+ T cells from blood. The receptor source for this set is an adult in good health and CMV-seropositive.

The chain recombines TRBV7-3 with TRBJ2-1; the D is unclear. CDR3 length: 13 amino acids. Trimming took off 1 base at V and 8 bases at J, with 9 bases between the two ends. CDR1 is SGHTA, CDR2 FQGTGA, per germline. As DNA, the CDR3 is TGTGCCAGCAGCTTAATACAAGGCCATGAGCAGTTCTTC. Its translation is CASSLIQGHEQFF.

The sample holds a few counts of this clone. The sample carries other DNA sequences with the same CDR3. The chain links TRBV28 to TRBJ2-7, with D uncertain. The CDR3 has 11 residues. Germline V CDR1 and CDR2: MDHEN, SYDVKM. V shed 3 bases and J shed 2 bases, with 2 bases lying between them. The CDR3, as DNA: TGTGCCAGCAGTTTGACCTACGAGCAGTACTTC. Translating gives CASSLTYEQYF.

This clone was seen a handful of times. The gene calls are TRBV11-2 and TRBJ2-1; D is ambiguous. Trimming shortened V by 3 bases and J by 0 bases, and 12 bases separated the two germline ends. CDR1 is SGHAT, CDR2 FQNNGV, per germline. This CDR3 spans 16 amino acids. As DNA, the CDR3 is TGTGCCAGCAGCTTCCGACTTCCTAGCTCCTACAATGAGCAGTTCTTC. This encodes CASSFRLPSSYNEQFF.

The V call is TRBV2, the J call TRBJ1-5; no reliable D call. Between the trimmed V and J ends, which lost 5 bases and 8 bases, there was a span of 13 bases. Germline CDR1 is SNHLY and CDR2 is FYNNEI. There are 13 residues in the CDR3. Here the CDR3 DNA reads TGTGCCAGCAGTCAAAATCCCCGTAAGCCCCAGCATTTT. This codes for CASSQNPRKPQHF. The full variable domain, its missing parts supplied by reference TRBV2 and TRBJ1-5, is EPEVTQTPSHQVTQMGQEVILRCVPISNHLYFYWYRQILGQKVEFLVSFYNNEISEKSEIFDDQFSVERPDGSNFTLKIRSTKLEDSAMYFCASSQNPRKPQHFGDGTRLSIL.

This chain connects TRBV19 to TRBJ2-3; no clear D gene. Trimming removed 2 bases at V and 0 bases at J, with 9 bases between. Per germline, CDR1 LNHDA and CDR2 SQIVND (reference sequence). The CDR3 totals 15 residues. DNA for the CDR3: TGTGCCAGTAGTATAAGGAACCCTAGCACAGATACGCAGTATTTT. This sequence encodes CASSIRNPSTDTQYF.

This chain joins TRBV5-1 and TRBJ2-6; the D is unclear. V dropped 2 bases and J dropped 0 bases, with 6 bases sitting between them. Germline-derived CDR1 and CDR2 are SGHRS and YFSETQ. CDR3 length equals 15 residues. This CDR3 is CASSFAPSGANVLTF. The CDR3 nucleotides read TGCGCCAGCAGCTTTGCTCCCTCTGGGGCCAACGTCCTGACTTTC.

The chain employs TRBV6-5 and TRBJ2-1; 7 positions agree with TRBD1. The CDR3 extends over 14 amino acids. Unmatched junction bases numbered 7, after V lost 5 bases and J lost 6 bases. CDR1 MNHEY and CDR2 SVGAGI come from the germline V gene. For the CDR3, the DNA is TGTGCCAGCAGTCTCGACAGGGTTGGCAATGAGCAGTTCTTC. It is translated as CASSLDRVGNEQFF.

The chain joins TRBV7-9 to TRBJ1-2; D gene ambiguous. This CDR3 is built from 14 residues. Trimming pared 1 base from V and 3 bases from J, leaving 9 bases between. Germline loops: CDR1 SEHNR, CDR2 FQNEAQ (reference sequence). The CDR3 loop is CASSLGSQHYGYTF. The DNA for the CDR3 is TGTGCCAGCAGCTTAGGGTCACAGCACTATGGCTACACCTTC.

This chain joins TRBV5-1 and TRBJ2-5, with TRBD2 identical over 11 bases. The germline V gene has CDR1 SGHRS and CDR2 YFSETQ. The ends lost 0 bases at V and 5 bases at J; junction bases unmatched: 3. The CDR3 is 15 residues long. The CDR3 sequence is CASSLGTSGLETQYF. The DNA of the CDR3 is TGCGCCAGCAGCTTGGGGACTAGCGGGTTGGAGACCCAGTACTTC.

This clone occurred a few times. The CDR3 protein is CASTGAVANQPQHF. In DNA form, the CDR3 reads TGTGCCAGCACTGGGGCGGTGGCGAATCAGCCCCAGCATTTT. The chain has TRBV28 and TRBJ1-5; D is perhaps TRBD1 (5 bases). Germline-derived CDR1 and CDR2 are MDHEN and SYDVKM. CDR3 length equals 14 residues. V was shortened by 7 bases and J by 4 bases, with 14 bases between the two germline ends.

The chain has TRBV28 and TRBJ2-3, with D possibly matching TRBD2 (5 bases). The germline V and J ends were trimmed by 8 bases and 7 bases, with 19 bases remaining between them. Germline assignment: CDR1 MDHEN and CDR2 SYDVKM. The CDR3 totals 14 residues. CDR3 DNA sequence: TGTGCCAGCCGACCGGGAAGTAGCGTTTATACGCAGTATTTT. This sequence encodes CASRPGSSVYTQYF. The variable domain in full, with the rest retrieved from reference TRBV28 and TRBJ2-3, is DVKVTQSSRYLVKRTGEKVFLECVQDMDHENMFWYRQDPGLGLRLIYFSYDVKMKEKGDIPEGYSVSREKKERFSLILESASTNQTSMYLCASRPGSSVYTQYFGPGTRLTVL.

The chain's CDR3 is CASSPRRMNTEAFF. CDR3 in DNA: TGTGCCAGCAGCCCACGCCGGATGAACACTGAAGCTTTCTTT. The V call is TRBV7-2, the J call TRBJ1-1; D remains unclear. Germline V gene lookup returns CDR1 SGHTA and CDR2 FQGNSA. With 5 bases removed from V and 0 bases from J, the gap between germline ends came to 10 bases. The CDR3 runs to 14 residues.

This chain joins TRBV27 and TRBJ1-5; D perhaps matches TRBD1 (5 bases). Germline-derived CDR1 and CDR2 are MNHEY and SMNVEV (reference sequence). The CDR3 extends over 13 amino acids. The V end lost 6 bases, the J end lost 3 bases, and 9 bases lay between the germline ends. The CDR3 DNA is TGTGCCAGCAGGTTAGGGGTCAATCAGCCCCAGCATTTT. This translates into CASRLGVNQPQHF.

The V call is TRBV6-6, the J call TRBJ2-3; weak D call: TRBD2 (5 bases). CDR3 length equals 13 residues. V was cut by 6 bases and J by 1 base, with 8 bases left in between. CDR1 and CDR2 (germline): MNHNY, SVGAGI (reference sequence). CDR3 sequence: CASRTRGTDTQYF. The CDR3 nucleotides are TGTGCCAGCAGAACTAGGGGCACAGATACGCAGTATTTT.

This chain connects TRBV15 to TRBJ1-5; unclear D gene. Looked up from germline, CDR1 is LNHNV and CDR2 is YYDKDF (reference sequence). The V and J ends lost 1 base and 2 bases respectively, with 9 bases between them. The CDR3 runs to 15 residues. Written as DNA, the CDR3 is TGTGCCACCAGCAGAGCGGAGGGTCGCAATCAGCCCCAGCATTTT. Translated: CATSRAEGRNQPQHF.

V and J are TRBV18 and TRBJ1-2; tentative D call: TRBD1 (5 bases). From germline, CDR1 is KGHSH and CDR2 LQKENI. Trimming shortened V by 6 bases and J by 4 bases, and 12 bases separated the two germline ends. The CDR3 extends over 13 amino acids. The CDR3 sequence: CASSSGRSYGYTF. The CDR3 DNA reads TGTGCCAGCTCCTCGGGACGAAGCTATGGCTACACCTTC.

This chain joins TRBV29-1 and TRBJ2-2; D is possibly TRBD1 (5 bases). The CDR3 is 13 amino acids. The germline V and J ends were trimmed by 2 bases and 3 bases, with 7 bases remaining between them. Germline V gene sequence: CDR1 SQVTM, CDR2 ANQGSEA. The CDR3 protein is CSVEQGYTGELFF. The CDR3 DNA reads TGCAGCGTTGAACAGGGATACACCGGGGAGCTGTTTTTT.